This T cell receptor (beta chain) derives from a study of shared clonotypes between healthy human individuals. Assay used: immunoSEQ multiplex PCR; TCRdb lists only in-frame clones, some missing. In the table there are millions of clones, around 94% of which are singletons. Germline CDR1 and CDR2: LNHDA and SQIVND (reference sequence). Trimming took off 9 bases at V and 5 bases at J, with 13 bases between the two ends. The CDR3 totals 13 residues. This clonotype was obtained from a man aged 18 to 35 in good health. The sequencing input was naive CD4+ T cells sorted from blood. The sample's subset: CD45RA+ positively selected. This chain uses TRBV19 with TRBJ1-4; unclear D gene. CDR3 sequence: CASRAGGNEKLFF. The CDR3 nucleotides read TGTGCCAGCCGGGCAGGAGGGAATGAAAAACTGTTTTTT.